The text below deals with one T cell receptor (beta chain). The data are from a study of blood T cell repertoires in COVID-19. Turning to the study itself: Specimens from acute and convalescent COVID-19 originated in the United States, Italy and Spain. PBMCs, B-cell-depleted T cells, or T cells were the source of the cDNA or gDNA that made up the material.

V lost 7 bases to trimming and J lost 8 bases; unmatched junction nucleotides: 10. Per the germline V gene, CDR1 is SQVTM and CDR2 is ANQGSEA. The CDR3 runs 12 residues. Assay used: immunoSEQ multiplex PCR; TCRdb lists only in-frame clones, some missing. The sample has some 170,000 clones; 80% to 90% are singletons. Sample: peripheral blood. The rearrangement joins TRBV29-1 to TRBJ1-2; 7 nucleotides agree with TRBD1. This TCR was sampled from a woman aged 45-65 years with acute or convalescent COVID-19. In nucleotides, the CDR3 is TGCAGCGCCTTGAAGGGGGCCGAAGGCTACACCTTC. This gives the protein CSALKGAEGYTF.